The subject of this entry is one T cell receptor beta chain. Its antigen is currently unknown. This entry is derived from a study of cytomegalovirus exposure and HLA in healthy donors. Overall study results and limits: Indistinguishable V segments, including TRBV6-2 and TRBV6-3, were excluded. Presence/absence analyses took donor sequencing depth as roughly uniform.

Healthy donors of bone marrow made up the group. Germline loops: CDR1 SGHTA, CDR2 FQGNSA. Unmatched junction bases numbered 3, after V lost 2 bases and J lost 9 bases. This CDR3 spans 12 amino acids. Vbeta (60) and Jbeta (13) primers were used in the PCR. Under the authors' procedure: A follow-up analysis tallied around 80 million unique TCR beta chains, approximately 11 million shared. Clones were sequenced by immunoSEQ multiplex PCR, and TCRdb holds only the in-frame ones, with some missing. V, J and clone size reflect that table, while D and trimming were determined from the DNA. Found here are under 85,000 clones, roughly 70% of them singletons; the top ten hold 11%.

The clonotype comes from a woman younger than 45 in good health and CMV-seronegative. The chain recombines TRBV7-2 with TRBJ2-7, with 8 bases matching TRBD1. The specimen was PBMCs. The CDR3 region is CASSLQTGGQYF. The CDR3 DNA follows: TGTGCCAGCAGCTTACAAACAGGGGGGCAGTACTTC.